This TCR beta chain was sequenced during a study of radiation and T cells in renal cell carcinoma. Noted time point: baseline pretreatment blood. Indicated treatment: 15 Gy SBRT to primary tumor, nephrectomy 4 weeks later. TCRdb's table, derived via immunoSEQ multiplex PCR, lists solely in-frame clones and lacks some. The sample shows some 100,000 clones, approximately 80% of them seen only once. The CDR3 is 14 residues long. The germline CDR1 and CDR2 sequences are MNHEY and SVGAGI. Trimming took off 0 bases at V and 5 bases at J, with 7 bases between the two ends. The TCR comes from a man in his 60s with renal cell carcinoma. Sequenced material: blood, taken from a patient whose treatment included radiotherapy and nephrectomy. The V call is TRBV6-5, the J call TRBJ2-2; D is possibly TRBD2 (5 bases). CDR3 sequence reads: CASSYSDSTGELFF. CDR3 DNA: TGTGCCAGCAGTTACTCGGACTCAACCGGGGAGCTGTTTTTT.